Each of the 10 T cell receptor beta chains below was sequenced from the same sample in a study of blood T cells in healthy people across ages. PCR was performed a second time for about 7 to 11 cycles using a sample-barcoded 5' primer and a J-beta primer mix. TCRdb processed the 5' RACE reads anew with MiXCR; each CDR3 protein has one entry. This sample has some 1,800,000 distinct CDR3 sequences; about two fifths occur once, and the top ten carry around 23%. Sequenced material: blood. These receptors were obtained from a human donor in good health.

This clonotype occurred a few times. The V call is TRBV18, the J call TRBJ2-5; D gene uncertain. The last part of the DNA fits TRBJ2-7 better; the J call may be wrong. The CDR3 runs to 13 residues. Germline V gene data show CDR1 as KGHSH and CDR2 as LQKENI. DNA of the CDR3: TGTGCCAGCTCACCTGAGGACCCTTACGAGCAGTACTTC. Translated: CASSPEDPYEQYF.

The V gene is TRBV6-1, the J gene TRBJ2-3, with TRBD2 matching over 9 bases. The CDR3 covers 16 residues. Germline V CDR1 and CDR2: MNHNS, SASEGT. With V trimmed by 5 bases and J by 2 bases, 8 bases remained unmatched. CDR3 region: CASSRLAGDVTDTQYF. The CDR3 nucleotides are TGTGCCAGCAGTAGGTTAGCGGGGGACGTCACAGATACGCAGTATTTT.

This clonotype has only a few counts. The chain is built from TRBV20-1 and TRBJ1-2, with D perhaps TRBD1 (5 bases). This CDR3 comprises 14 residues. Trimming left V 5 bases short and J 6 bases short, with 19 bases between. CDR1 and CDR2 (germline): DFQATT, SNEGSKA (reference sequence). This chain's CDR3 is CSAEATHGGHGYTF. Here the CDR3 DNA reads TGCAGTGCTGAGGCGACCCATGGGGGACATGGCTACACCTTC.

This clonotype was found a few times. This chain connects TRBV10-3 to TRBJ1-3; D is uncertain. This CDR3 spans 15 amino acids. Trimming took off 7 bases at V and 0 bases at J, with 13 bases between the two ends. The V gene's germline CDR1 is ENHRY and CDR2 SYGVKD. The CDR3 sequence: CAIIMGGSSGNTIYF. For the CDR3, the DNA is TGTGCCATCATTATGGGTGGGAGCTCTGGAAACACCATATATTTT.

This clonotype was found once. J is TRBJ1-6 and V is TRBV27, with 7 positions matching TRBD1. Germline trimming cut 8 bases from V and 3 bases from J; bases unmatched to any gene: 13. The CDR3 runs 17 residues. Per germline, CDR1 MNHEY and CDR2 SMNVEV (reference sequence). The CDR3 loop reads CASSLLPGGGYNSPLHF. CDR3 bases: TGTGCCAGCTCCCTACTGCCAGGGGGAGGCTATAATTCACCCCTCCACTTT.

This clonotype was observed a single time. V is TRBV15 and J is TRBJ1-1, with 9 nucleotides matching TRBD1. Germline CDR1 is LNHNV and CDR2 is YYDKDF (reference sequence). The CDR3 has 15 residues. J was trimmed by 2 bases and V by 2 bases; bases with no gene match: 3. The CDR3 bases are TGTGCCACCAGCAGAATGGGACAGGGAAACACTGAAGCTTTCTTT. Protein sequence: CATSRMGQGNTEAFF.

This clonotype was observed many times. The chain carries TRBV29-1 and TRBJ2-7; 9 bases are a match to TRBD1. The CDR3 is 14 amino acids. CDR1 and CDR2 (germline): SQVTM, ANQGSEA. V was pared by 2 bases and J by 1 base, with 3 bases of the junction left unmatched. In DNA form, the CDR3 reads TGCAGCGTTGAAAAGGACAGGGGTTCCTACGAGCAGTACTTC. This translates into CSVEKDRGSYEQYF.

V is TRBV6-5 and J is TRBJ2-3; 8 nucleotides align to TRBD2. From germline, CDR1 is MNHEY and CDR2 SVGAGI. This CDR3 has 15 residues. After removal of 6 bases from V and 6 bases from J, the junction contained 11 bases not matched to a gene. Here the CDR3 DNA reads TGTGCCAGCAGCTACACTTCGGGGGGGCCTGATACGCAGTATTTT. It specifies CASSYTSGGPDTQYF.

V is TRBV6-2 or TRBV6-3 and J is TRBJ1-1, with D unresolved. V lost 6 bases to trimming and J lost 1 base, with 15 bases between them. The CDR3 runs 15 residues. Per germline, CDR1 MNHEY and CDR2 SVGEGT. The CDR3 bases are TGTGCCAGCAGCCCCTCTTACCCGAGGAACACTGAAGCTTTCTTT. It codes for CASSPSYPRNTEAFF.

This chain links TRBV5-1 with TRBJ2-5; D call uncertain. The CDR3 has 13 residues. V gave up 6 bases and J gave up 1 base, with 10 bases separating them. CDR1 and CDR2 (germline): SGHRS, YFSETQ. CDR3 in DNA: TGCGCCAGCATGCCAGCCATCCAAGAGACCCAGTACTTC. Translation: CASMPAIQETQYF.